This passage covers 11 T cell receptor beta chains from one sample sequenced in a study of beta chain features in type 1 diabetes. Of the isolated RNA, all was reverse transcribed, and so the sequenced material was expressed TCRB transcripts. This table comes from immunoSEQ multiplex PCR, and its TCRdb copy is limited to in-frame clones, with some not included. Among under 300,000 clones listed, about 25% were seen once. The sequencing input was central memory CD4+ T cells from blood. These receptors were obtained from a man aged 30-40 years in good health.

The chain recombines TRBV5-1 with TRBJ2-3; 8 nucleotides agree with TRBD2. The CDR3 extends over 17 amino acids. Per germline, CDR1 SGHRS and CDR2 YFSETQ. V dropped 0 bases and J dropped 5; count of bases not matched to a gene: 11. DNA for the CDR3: TGCGCCAGCAGCTTGGATCTAGCGGGTGGCCGGGGAGATACGCAGTATTTT. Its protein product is CASSLDLAGGRGDTQYF.

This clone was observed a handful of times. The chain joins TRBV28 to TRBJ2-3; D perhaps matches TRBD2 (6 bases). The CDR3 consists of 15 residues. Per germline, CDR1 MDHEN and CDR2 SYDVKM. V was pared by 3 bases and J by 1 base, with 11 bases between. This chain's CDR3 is CASSLQRAGTDTQYF. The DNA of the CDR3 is TGTGCCAGCAGTTTGCAGCGGGCTGGCACAGATACGCAGTATTTT.

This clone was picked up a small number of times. This chain's CDR3 is CASSPRQYEQYF. CDR3 nucleotides: TGTGCCAGCAGCCCGAGACAGTACGAGCAGTACTTC. V is TRBV7-2 and J is TRBJ2-7; tentative D call: TRBD1 (5 bases). V was clipped by 5 bases and J by 4 bases, with 9 bases between them. The CDR3 runs to 12 residues. Germline CDR1 and CDR2: SGHTA and FQGNSA.

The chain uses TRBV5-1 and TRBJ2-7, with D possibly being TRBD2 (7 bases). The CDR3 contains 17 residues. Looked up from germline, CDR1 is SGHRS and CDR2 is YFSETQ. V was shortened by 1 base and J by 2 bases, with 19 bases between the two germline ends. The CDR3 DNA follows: TGCGCCAGCAGCTTGACGCCGGGGGGCGATGCGACCTACGAGCAGTACTTC. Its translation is CASSLTPGGDATYEQYF.

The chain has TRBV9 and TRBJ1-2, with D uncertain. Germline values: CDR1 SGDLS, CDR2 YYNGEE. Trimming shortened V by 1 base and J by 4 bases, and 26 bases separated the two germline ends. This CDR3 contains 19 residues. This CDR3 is CASSVKPSSTQPGSYGYTF. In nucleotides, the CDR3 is TGTGCCAGCAGCGTAAAACCCTCATCTACTCAGCCAGGTTCCTATGGCTACACCTTC.

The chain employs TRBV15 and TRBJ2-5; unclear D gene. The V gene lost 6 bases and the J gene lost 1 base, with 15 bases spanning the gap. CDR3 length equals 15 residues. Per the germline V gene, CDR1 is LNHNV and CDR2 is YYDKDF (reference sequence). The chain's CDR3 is CATRGGPKGQETQYF. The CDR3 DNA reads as TGTGCCACCAGGGGTGGCCCGAAGGGCCAAGAGACCCAGTACTTC.

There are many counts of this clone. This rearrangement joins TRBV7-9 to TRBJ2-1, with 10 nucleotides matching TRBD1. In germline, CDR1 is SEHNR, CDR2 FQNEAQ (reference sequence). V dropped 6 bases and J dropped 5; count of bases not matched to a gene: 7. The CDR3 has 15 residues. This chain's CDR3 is CASSPGTGVDNEQFF. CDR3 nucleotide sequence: TGTGCCAGCAGTCCCGGGACAGGGGTCGACAATGAGCAGTTCTTC.

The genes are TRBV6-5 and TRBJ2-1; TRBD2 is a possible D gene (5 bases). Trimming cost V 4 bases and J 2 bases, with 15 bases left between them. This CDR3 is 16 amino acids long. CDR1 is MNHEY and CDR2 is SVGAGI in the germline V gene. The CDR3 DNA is TGTGCCAGCAGTTCTGAGCCTAGCTCTACCTACAATGAGCAGTTCTTC. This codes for CASSSEPSSTYNEQFF.

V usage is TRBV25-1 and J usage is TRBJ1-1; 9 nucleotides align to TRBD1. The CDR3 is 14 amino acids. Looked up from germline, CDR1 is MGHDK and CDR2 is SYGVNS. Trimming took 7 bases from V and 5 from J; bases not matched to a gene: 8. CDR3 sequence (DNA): TGTGCCAGCAAGAGAGATGGACAGGGGACTGAAGCTTTCTTT. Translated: CASKRDGQGTEAFF.

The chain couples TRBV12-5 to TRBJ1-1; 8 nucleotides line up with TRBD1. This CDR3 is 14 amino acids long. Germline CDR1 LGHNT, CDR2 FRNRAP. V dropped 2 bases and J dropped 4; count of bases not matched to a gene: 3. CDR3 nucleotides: TGTGCTAGTGGTTTGCAGGGGGCATTCACTGAAGCTTTCTTT. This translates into CASGLQGAFTEAFF.

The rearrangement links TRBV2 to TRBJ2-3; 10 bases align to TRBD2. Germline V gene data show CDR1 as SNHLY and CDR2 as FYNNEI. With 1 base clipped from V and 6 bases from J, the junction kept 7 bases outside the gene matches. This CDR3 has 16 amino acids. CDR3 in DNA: TGTGCCAGCAGTGAAGGCCTAGCGGGAGATGTTGATACGCAGTATTTT. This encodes CASSEGLAGDVDTQYF.